These T cell receptor beta chains were read from a single sample in a study of T-cell reconstitution after alpha-beta-depleted transplantation in children. TCRdb itself ran the PCR reads through MiXCR, one entry per CDR3 protein. The sample includes about 340,000 distinct CDR3 sequences, around 15% of them seen just once. The sample in question was PBMCs, mostly from graft donor cells, obtained 360 days after TCRalphabeta/CD19-depleted stem cell transplant. Receptor source: a male patient between 2 and 10 years old who had a stem cell transplant for acute lymphoblastic leukemia, so the T cells may come from the graft donor. Each CDR3 is given with its conserved first and last residue. The order of the fields is V gene, clone size, D gene, J gene, CDR3 DNA, CDR3 protein. A D gene is named only where the DNA matches it firmly. The listing skips clone size in some rows; elsewhere it reads once, few, many or a size class.

TRBV5-1	-	-	TRBJ2-7	TGCGCCAGCAGCTTGGCTCCATACTACGAGCAGTACTTC	CASSLAPYYEQYF
TRBV5-1	many	-	TRBJ2-1	TGCGCCAGCAGCTTGGGGACAGTTTCCTACAATGAGCAGTTCTTC	CASSLGTVSYNEQFF
TRBV3-1	-	TRBD1	TRBJ1-4	TGTGCCAGCAGCCAAGTAATCCGGACAGGGGTCGAAAAACTGTTTTTT	CASSQVIRTGVEKLFF
TRBV29-1	few	-	TRBJ2-7	TGCAGCGTTGAAGATCTCGACGAGCAGTACTTC	CSVEDLDEQYF
TRBV20-1	-	TRBD2	TRBJ2-1	TGCAGTGCTAGGCTAGCGGGATGGTACAATGAGCAGTTCTTC	CSARLAGWYNEQFF
TRBV6-2/TRBV6-3	-	-	TRBJ2-3	TGTGCCAGCAGTTGGGGGACTCCTAGCACAGATACGCAGTATTTT	CASSWGTPSTDTQYF
TRBV10-3	-	TRBD2	TRBJ2-2	TGTGCCATCAGTGAGTCGATTCTAGCGGGGAACACCGGGGAGCTGTTTTTT	CAISESILAGNTGELFF
TRBV7-2	-	TRBD2	TRBJ2-5	TGTGCCAGCAGCTTTCGGCTAGCGGGAGTCGGGGCCCAGTACTTC	CASSFRLAGVGAQYF
TRBV7-9	-	-	TRBJ2-7	TGTGCCAGCAGCCTCGACGCCCAATACGAGCAGTACTTC	CASSLDAQYEQYF
TRBV9	few	-	TRBJ2-2	TGTGCCAGCAGCGTAGATCCAGAAGGGGGCGGGGAGCTGTTTTTT	CASSVDPEGGGELFF
TRBV7-9	many	TRBD2	TRBJ2-2	TGTGCCAGCAGCCGAATGGGACTAGCGGAGAACACCGGGGAGCTGTTTTTT	CASSRMGLAENTGELFF
TRBV5-1	few	TRBD1	TRBJ1-4	TGCGCCAGCAGCCAGGTTGACAGGGCGGATAATGAAAAACTGTTTTTT	CASSQVDRADNEKLFF
TRBV18	-	-	TRBJ1-1	TGTGCCAGCTCACCTCCGGCCGCTCAGGGGAACACTGAAGCTTTCTTT	CASSPPAAQGNTEAFF
TRBV15	few	-	TRBJ2-7	TGTGCCACCAGCAGCCTAAGCTCTCCCACCTACGAGCAGTACTTC	CATSSLSSPTYEQYF
TRBV4-3	-	-	TRBJ2-3	TGCGCCAGCAGCCAAAAGTCTTGGTACGCGATAGGGGGTACGCAGTATTTT	CASSQKSWYAIGGTQYF
TRBV7-3	-	-	TRBJ2-3	TGTGCCAGCAGCTCCTCCTCTAGACCAGATACGCAGTATTTT	CASSSSSRPDTQYF
TRBV4-2	-	-	TRBJ1-6	TGTGCCAGCAGCTCCCAGTTGGGTGCGCAGTCACCCCTCCACTTT	CASSSQLGAQSPLHF
TRBV2	few	-	TRBJ1-6	TGTGCCAGCAGTCCCGCGGGGTGGGATTCACCCCTCCACTTT	CASSPAGWDSPLHF
TRBV7-3	few	-	TRBJ2-2	TGTGCCAGCAGCCCTGGACTCGTCGGGGAGCTGTTTTTT	CASSPGLVGELFF
TRBV9	few	-	TRBJ2-7	TGTGCCAGCAGCGTAGGGCTAGCGAGTTCCTACGAGCAGTACTTC	CASSVGLASSYEQYF
TRBV4-3	few	TRBD1	TRBJ2-2	TGCGCCAGCAGCCAAGACGCACAGGGGTGGTCCGGGGAGCTGTTTTTT	CASSQDAQGWSGELFF
TRBV3-1	-	-	TRBJ2-3	TGTGCCAGCAGCCCCGGAGGGGGAATAGGTCGGTGGACCCATACGCAGTATTTT	CASSPGGGIGRWTHTQYF
TRBV2	-	-	TRBJ2-3	TGTGCCAGCAGTGATACACCGGGTCTCACAGATACGCAGTATTTT	CASSDTPGLTDTQYF
TRBV11-1	few	TRBD2	TRBJ2-2	TGTGCCAGCAGCTTACCGCTAGCGGAACACACCGGGGAGCTGTTTTTT	CASSLPLAEHTGELFF
TRBV5-1	-	-	TRBJ2-7	TGCGCCAGCAGCCTGTCACTCGGGTACGAGCAGTACTTC	CASSLSLGYEQYF
TRBV11-1	-	-	TRBJ1-3	TGTGCCAGCAGCCCCACCCCAGGACAGCCTGGGCCCCGAAACACCATATATTTT	CASSPTPGQPGPRNTIYF
TRBV29-1	many	-	TRBJ2-6	TGCAGCGTTGGCCGCTCTGGGGCCAACGTCCTGACTTTC	CSVGRSGANVLTF
TRBV20-1	many	-	TRBJ2-5	TGCAGTGCTACAAGACTAGGACAAGAGACCCAGTACTTC	CSATRLGQETQYF
TRBV4-2	-	-	TRBJ2-6	TGTGCCAGTAGGCGGGACATCCTCTCTGGGGCCAACGTCCTGACTTTC	CASRRDILSGANVLTF
TRBV5-5	-	-	TRBJ1-2	TGTGCCAGCAGCTCGTCTAATGCTCAGGCGGTCTATGGCTACACCTTC	CASSSSNAQAVYGYTF
TRBV18	-	TRBD2	TRBJ2-7	TGTGCCAGCTCACCTTACGGGACTAGCTACGAGCAGTACTTC	CASSPYGTSYEQYF
TRBV6-5	few	-	TRBJ2-5	TGTGCCAGCAGTTCCCAAGGGGGACGGGGGACCCAGTACTTC	CASSSQGGRGTQYF
TRBV5-1	few	-	TRBJ2-5	TGCGCCAGCAGCCTGGAAGAGGTTGGGGGAGAGACCCAGTACTTC	CASSLEEVGGETQYF
TRBV4-2	many	-	TRBJ1-5	TGTGCCAGCAGCCAAGTGACGGGTTCTCAGCCCCAGCATTTT	CASSQVTGSQPQHF
TRBV7-2	few	TRBD2	TRBJ2-3	TGTGCCAGCAGCTTTGGGGGAGGGCGAAAGCGGACAGATACGCAGTATTTT	CASSFGGGRKRTDTQYF
TRBV20-1	-	TRBD1	TRBJ2-3	TGCAGTGCTAATGGACAGGGCACAGATACGCAGTATTTT	CSANGQGTDTQYF
TRBV29-1	-	-	TRBJ2-1	TGCAGCGTTGGACAATACTACAATGAGCAGTTCTTC	CSVGQYYNEQFF